A single T cell receptor (beta chain) is shown here with its context. This entry comes from a study of blood T cell repertoires in COVID-19. Study-wide background: T cells, B-cell-depleted T cells, or PBMCs supplied cDNA or gDNA.

Germline CDR1 reads LNHNV; CDR2 reads YYDKDF (reference sequence). CDR3 length equals 14 residues. Between the trimmed V and J ends, which lost 0 bases and 8 bases, there was a span of 13 bases. The assay was immunoSEQ multiplex PCR, and TCRdb's table has in-frame clones only and misses some. The sample includes roughly 60,000 clones, roughly 71% of them seen just once. Sequenced: peripheral blood. The TCR was taken from a human donor in a cohort sampled during active COVID-19. The V gene is TRBV15, the J gene TRBJ2-5; possibly TRBD1 for D (5 bases). The CDR3 protein is CATSRERRRETQYF. CDR3 nucleotides: TGTGCCACCAGCAGAGAGCGGCGCAGGGAAACCCAGTACTTC. Complete variable domain (other parts from reference TRBV15 and TRBJ2-5): DAMVIQNPRYQVTQFGKPVTLSCSQTLNHNVMYWYQQKSSQAPKLLFHYYDKDFNNEADTPDNFQSRRPNTSFCFLDIRSPGLGDTAMYLCATSRERRRETQYFGPGTRLLVL.